The 10 T cell receptor beta chains below all came from one sample that was sequenced in a study of blood T cell repertoires in COVID-19. Repertoires were generated with immunoSEQ multiplex PCR, while TCRdb's copy carries only in-frame clones and drops some. The sample has hundreds of thousands of clones; 65% to 90% are singletons. Sequencing was carried out using PBMCs or T cells enriched from blood (not recorded which). All receptors come from a man in his late teens or twenties who had recovered from COVID-19.

The sample holds one count of this clone. This chain joins TRBV23-1 and TRBJ1-1; D unclear. TRBV23-1 qualifies as an ORF whose function is uncertain. The V and J ends lost 0 bases and 0 bases respectively, with 11 bases between them. The CDR3 totals 16 residues. CDR3: CASSQSVSLMNTEAFF. CDR3 in DNA: TGCGCCAGCAGTCAATCCGTCAGTTTAATGAACACTGAAGCTTTCTTT.

The chain has TRBV5-1 and TRBJ1-2; perhaps TRBD1 as D (5 bases). The length of the CDR3 is 14 residues. Germline loops: CDR1 SGHRS, CDR2 YFSETQ. The ends were cut back, 0 bases at V and 2 bases at J, with 8 bases in the middle. The chain's CDR3 is CASSLVSGNYGYTF. In nucleotides, the CDR3 is TGCGCCAGCAGCTTGGTGTCAGGGAACTATGGCTACACCTTC.

Remarks on this clone: The same CDR3 can be traced to other DNA sequences in this sample. The chain uses TRBV3-1 (or the pseudogene TRBV3-2) and TRBJ1-5; D unresolved. Trimming took off 3 bases at V and 4 bases at J, with 10 bases between the two ends. In germline, CDR1 is LGHDT, CDR2 YNNKEL (reference sequence). CDR3 size: 14 residues. The CDR3 is CASSQTSSNQPQHF. In DNA form, the CDR3 reads TGTGCCAGCAGCCAGACTTCATCTAATCAGCCCCAGCATTTT.

This chain joins TRBV27 and TRBJ1-1; weak D call: TRBD1 (6 bases). The CDR3 extends over 15 amino acids. Germline assignment: CDR1 MNHEY and CDR2 SMNVEV (reference sequence). Trimming removed 3 bases from V and 8 bases from J, with 19 bases in between. The CDR3 DNA follows: TGTGCCAGCAGTTTTGGAGGGGGGGTTAATAAGGAAGCTTTCTTT. Translation: CASSFGGGVNKEAFF.

The V call is TRBV5-1, the J call TRBJ2-5; 9 bases agree with TRBD1. This CDR3 has 15 residues. J lost 7 bases, V lost 5 bases, and 12 bases had no gene match. The germline V gene has CDR1 SGHRS and CDR2 YFSETQ. CDR3 in DNA: TGCGCCAGCAGTTCCGGGACAGGGTATTTGGCGACCCAGTACTTC. Amino acid sequence: CASSSGTGYLATQYF. Full variable domain (rest looked up from reference TRBV5-1 and TRBJ2-5): KAGVTQTPRYLIKTRGQQVTLSCSPISGHRSVSWYQQTPGQGLQFLFEYFSETQRNKGNFPGRFSGRQFSNSRSEMNVSTLELGDSALYLCASSSGTGYLATQYFGPGTRLLVL.

A remark on this clone: The sample has other DNA sequences that encode this CDR3 too. The V gene is TRBV7-9, the J gene TRBJ1-1; D not resolved. Germline V lookup: CDR1 SEHNR, CDR2 FQNEAQ (reference sequence). The CDR3 runs to 12 residues. Trimming removed 0 bases at V and 5 bases at J, with 4 bases between. For the CDR3, the DNA is TGTGCCAGCAGCTTAGCCCCGACTGAAGCTTTCTTT. Translation: CASSLAPTEAFF.

The chain recombines TRBV5-1 with TRBJ2-3; TRBD2 matches at 11 bases. From germline, CDR1 is SGHRS and CDR2 YFSETQ. The V gene end was trimmed by 3 bases and the J gene end by 3 bases; junction bases not matched to a gene: 9. The CDR3 is made up of 17 amino acids. CDR3 residues: CASSWGTSGGRTDTQYF. The CDR3 coding sequence is TGCGCCAGCAGCTGGGGGACTAGCGGAGGAAGGACAGATACGCAGTATTTT.

The genes are TRBV11-2 and TRBJ2-1; 13 positions match TRBD2. The V and J ends lost 5 bases and 6 bases, in that order; junction bases with no gene match: 4. The CDR3 contains 15 residues. Germline loops: CDR1 SGHAT, CDR2 FQNNGV. In nucleotides, the CDR3 is TGTGCCAGCAGCCTGAGGACTAGCGGGAGCAATGAGCAGTTCTTC. Translation: CASSLRTSGSNEQFF.

The CDR3 spells CASSLALPIRGEQFF. The CDR3 DNA reads TGTGCCAGCAGCTTAGCGTTGCCTATTAGAGGGGAGCAGTTCTTC. The chain carries TRBV7-6 and TRBJ2-1; possible D gene TRBD2, 5 bases. Germline V gene sequence: CDR1 SGHVS, CDR2 FNYEAQ. The CDR3 is 15 amino acids. The V end was cut by 0 bases, the J end by 10 bases, with 16 bases between.

The rearrangement joins TRBV12-3 or TRBV12-4 to TRBJ2-1, with D unclear. V shed 4 bases and J shed 5 bases, with 9 bases lying between them. The CDR3 is 13 residues long. The chain's CDR3 is CASSSPLDNEQFF. CDR3 sequence (DNA): TGTGCCAGCAGTTCCCCTCTAGACAATGAGCAGTTCTTC.